Below are 3 T cell receptor beta chains sequenced from a single sample in a study of blood T cell repertoires in COVID-19. Assay: immunoSEQ multiplex PCR; the TCRdb copy retains only in-frame clones and omits some. The sample holds about 150,000 clones; almost 85% are singletons and the top ten take 3% to 3.5%. The source material was PBMCs or T cells enriched from blood (not recorded which). These TCRs come from a woman aged 45-59 years with acute COVID-19.

The chain links TRBV6-5 to TRBJ2-7; 8 nucleotides match TRBD1. The CDR3 has 15 amino acids. J was trimmed by 11 bases and V by 5 bases; bases with no gene match: 17. The germline CDR1 and CDR2 sequences are MNHEY and SVGAGI. In DNA form, the CDR3 reads TGTGCCAGCAGTCCCGCAAACCGATGGACAGGGAACAAGTACTTC. This translates into CASSPANRWTGNKYF.

In its sample, this clone was seen once. The chain employs TRBV4-1 and TRBJ2-7; the D gene is possibly TRBD1 (6 bases). The V end lost 1 base, the J end lost 6 bases, and 13 bases lay between the germline ends. The CDR3 is 14 residues long. From germline, CDR1 is MGHRA and CDR2 YSYEKL. The chain's CDR3 is CASSQGDRLGEQYF. CDR3 nucleotide sequence: TGCGCCAGCAGCCAAGGAGACAGGCTCGGCGAGCAGTACTTC.

The table lists this clone with a count of one. The CDR3 DNA reads as TGTGCCAGCACGCAGTCAACTAATGAAAAACTGTTTTTT. Translated, it gives CASTQSTNEKLFF. V usage is TRBV6-5 and J usage is TRBJ1-4; D ambiguous. Trimming shortened V by 7 bases and J by 0 bases, and 6 bases separated the two germline ends. This CDR3 contains 13 residues. Germline V gene sequence: CDR1 MNHEY, CDR2 SVGAGI.